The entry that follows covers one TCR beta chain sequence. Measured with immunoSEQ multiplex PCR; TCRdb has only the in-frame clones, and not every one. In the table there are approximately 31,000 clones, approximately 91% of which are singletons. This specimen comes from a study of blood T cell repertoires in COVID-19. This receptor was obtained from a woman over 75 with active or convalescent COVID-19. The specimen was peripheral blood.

The chain's CDR3 is CASSQGLVYYEQYF. CDR3 coding DNA: TGTGCCAGCAGCCAGGGACTAGTCTACTACGAGCAGTACTTC. The chain recombines TRBV6-6 with TRBJ2-7, with 8 positions matching TRBD2. The trim removed 6 bases at V and 3 bases at J, leaving 7 bases unmatched. The CDR3 loop spans 14 amino acids. CDR1 and CDR2 (germline): MNHNY, SVGAGI (reference sequence).